A single TCR beta chain is shown here with its context. This clonotype was recorded only once. Its antigen is not yet known. Base qualities are missing; no much larger clone stands one base away. One read alone is weak evidence. These data are taken from a study of CD8 T cells in ankylosing spondylitis (dated by TCRdb to about 2017). Regarding the research as a whole: T cell receptor beta repertoires were profiled in healthy donors and ankylosing spondylitis patients so that disease-linked TCR variants could be found. The whole study cohort included 90 to 120 healthy donors and 25 or so ankylosing spondylitis patients. Samples of peripheral blood were taken, and for ankylosing spondylitis patients, synovial fluid was collected as well. Paper-wide results and their limitations: Some motif variants had previously been reported in the synovial fluid and blood of reactive arthritis patients, which suggests shared mechanisms of disease initiation. The disease-linked clones were reported as significantly enriched in matched synovial fluid samples from ankylosing spondylitis patients. A TCR beta motif of fewer than 10 highly homologous amino acid variants appeared characteristic of blood from ankylosing spondylitis patients. The disease-linked clones had a CD8+ phenotype and were found at relatively low frequencies in peripheral blood.

The CDR3, cysteine through phenylalanine, is 18 amino acids long. Of the read, only the CDR3 DNA is kept; its 54 bases are in frame from base 1. In the germline V gene, CDR1 corresponds to MGHRA and CDR2 to YSYEKL. V and J are truncated by 1 base and 2 bases respectively, leaving an intervening sequence of 18 bases. The instrument was an Illumina HiSeq 2500. TCR beta libraries were prepared by quantitative 5'-RACE with molecular barcodes. In the original analysis: A new computational method based on a probabilistic model of VDJ rearrangement was used to identify disease-linked TCR variants. TCRdb trimmed the raw reads at Q25, called clones with MiXCR and kept productive beta chains. Rows matching on CDR3 protein sequence are summarized as one entry with the most common DNA and genes. Here the V and J calls rest on TCRdb's processing, not on the authors' analysis. The sample contains about 160,000 distinct CDR3 sequences, 44% of them found a single time. 12% to 15% of the sample goes to the ten largest clones.

Synovial fluid samples and blood samples obtained from the same ankylosing spondylitis patients were matched. The receptor comes from a male donor with ankylosing spondylitis. The V gene is TRBV4-1 and the J gene is TRBJ1-5; no confident D gene assignment can be made. The specimen was synovial fluid, either unsorted or a sorted T cell fraction (not recorded which). The CDR3 protein is CASSQVSGHSSRNQPQHF. The bases read TGCGCCAGCAGCCAAGTTAGCGGCCATTCTTCGCGCAATCAGCCCCAGCATTTT.